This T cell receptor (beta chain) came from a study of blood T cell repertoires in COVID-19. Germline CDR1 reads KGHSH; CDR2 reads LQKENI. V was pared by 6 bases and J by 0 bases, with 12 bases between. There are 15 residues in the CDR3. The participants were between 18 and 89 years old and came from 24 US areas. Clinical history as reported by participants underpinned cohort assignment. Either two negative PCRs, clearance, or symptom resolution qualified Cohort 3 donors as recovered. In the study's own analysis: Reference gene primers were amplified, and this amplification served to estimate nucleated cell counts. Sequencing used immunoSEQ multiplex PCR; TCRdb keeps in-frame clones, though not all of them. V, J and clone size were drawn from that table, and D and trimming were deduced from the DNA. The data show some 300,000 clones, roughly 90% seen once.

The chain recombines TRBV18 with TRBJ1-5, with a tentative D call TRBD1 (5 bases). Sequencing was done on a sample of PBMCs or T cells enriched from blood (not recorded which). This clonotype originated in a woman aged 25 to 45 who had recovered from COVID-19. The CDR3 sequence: CASSFRVDSNQPQHF. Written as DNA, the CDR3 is TGTGCCAGCTCCTTCAGGGTGGATAGCAATCAGCCCCAGCATTTT.